This entry lists 12 T cell receptor beta chains sequenced from one sample in a study of shared clonotypes between healthy human individuals (dated by TCRdb to about 2020). Receptors were amplified or captured by the immunoSEQ multiplex PCR assay. TCRdb's version of the immuneACCESS table is confined to in-frame rearrangements and falls short of the full clone set. An unresolved V gene accounts for under half of the shortfall where checked; the remainder is of unknown origin. This sample is represented by approximately 2.1 million clones; over 85% of them were singletons. Jointly, the top ten make up around 0.4% of the sample. The material sequenced was naive CD4+ T cells from PBMCs. Sample cell subset or site, as interpreted from the label and publication: CD45RA+ positively selected. The receptors come from a man between 18 and 29 years old in good health. Some clones in this sample may be carry-over from other donors' samples.

This clone showed up just once. The chain has TRBV7-9 and TRBJ2-7; D is undetermined. CDR1 is SEHNR, CDR2 FQNEAQ, per germline (reference sequence). The CDR3 has 14 residues. V was cut by 2 bases and J by 2 bases, with 10 bases left in between. This CDR3 reads CASSLIADTYEQYF. The CDR3 nucleotides read TGTGCCAGCAGCTTAATCGCGGATACCTACGAGCAGTACTTC. Full variable domain (outside the CDR3, taken from reference TRBV7-9 and TRBJ2-7): DTGVSQNPRHKITKRGQNVTFRCDPISEHNRLYWYRQTLGQGPEFLTYFQNEAQLEKSRLLSDRFSAERPKGSFSTLEIQRTEQGDSAMYLCASSLIADTYEQYFGPGTRLTVT.

This chain connects TRBV5-6 to TRBJ1-2, with no clear D. The germline CDR1 and CDR2 sequences are SGHDT and YYEEEE. The CDR3 consists of 13 residues. V dropped 5 bases and J dropped 5 bases, with 13 bases sitting between them. The CDR3 region is CASRPVGTYGYTF. The CDR3, as DNA: TGTGCCAGCAGGCCCGTGGGAACTTATGGCTACACCTTC. Filled out from reference TRBV5-6 and TRBJ1-2, the complete variable domain reads DAGVTQSPTHLIKTRGQQVTLRCSPKSGHDTVSWYQQALGQGPQFIFQYYEEEERQRGNFPDRFSGHQFPNYSSELNVNALLLGDSALYLCASRPVGTYGYTFGSGTRLTVV.

This chain links TRBV4-1 with TRBJ1-2; possibly TRBD1 for D (5 bases). Deletions cut 2 bases from V and 8 bases from J, with 18 bases between. The CDR3 is 15 residues long. Germline CDR1 MGHRA, CDR2 YSYEKL. The CDR3 DNA follows: TGCGCCAGCAGCCAACCCACCGGGGCCTCTAGGGGCTACACCTTC. Its protein is CASSQPTGASRGYTF.

The chain employs TRBV5-5 and TRBJ2-3; TRBD1 matches at 10 bases. CDR1 is SGHKS and CDR2 is YYEKEE in the germline V gene (reference sequence). This CDR3 has 16 amino acids. Unmatched junction bases numbered 8, after V lost 4 bases and J lost 3 bases. Written as DNA, the CDR3 is TGTGCCAGCAGCCCGCCGAGGACAGGGGGGACAGATACGCAGTATTTT. This gives the protein CASSPPRTGGTDTQYF.

This clone was counted a single time. The rearrangement joins TRBV4-1 to TRBJ1-2, with no clear D. Trimming stripped 2 bases from V and 0 bases from J, with 10 bases between. The CDR3 covers 15 residues. In germline, CDR1 is MGHRA, CDR2 YSYEKL. The CDR3 sequence: CASSQFLVSNYGYTF. DNA for the CDR3: TGCGCCAGCAGCCAATTTCTCGTCTCTAACTATGGCTACACCTTC.

J is TRBJ2-6 and V is TRBV27; D remains ambiguous. Trimming took off 10 bases at V and 2 bases at J, with 15 bases between the two ends. CDR1 is MNHEY, CDR2 SMNVEV, per germline (reference sequence). The CDR3 is 15 residues long. The CDR3 loop reads CATNSARAGANVLTF. The CDR3 nucleotides are TGTGCCACCAACTCGGCAAGGGCTGGGGCCAACGTCCTGACTTTC.

The chain links TRBV4-2 to TRBJ2-1; D call uncertain. CDR1 and CDR2 (germline): LGHNA, YNFKEQ. Trimming pared 0 bases from V and 8 bases from J, leaving 11 bases between. This CDR3 spans 14 amino acids. The CDR3 loop is CASSQDGPWDEQFF. CDR3 nucleotide sequence: TGTGCCAGCAGCCAAGATGGGCCTTGGGATGAGCAGTTCTTC.

This chain connects TRBV28 to TRBJ2-4; possible D gene TRBD2, 5 bases. V was pared by 0 bases and J by 0 bases, with 12 bases between. This CDR3 region has 17 residues. CDR1 is MDHEN and CDR2 is SYDVKM in the germline V gene. The CDR3: CASSLWSWELAKNIQYF. The CDR3 nucleotides read TGTGCCAGCAGTTTATGGTCTTGGGAGCTAGCCAAAAACATTCAGTACTTC. Looking up the rest from reference TRBV28 and TRBJ2-4 gives the full variable domain: DVKVTQSSRYLVKRTGEKVFLECVQDMDHENMFWYRQDPGLGLRLIYFSYDVKMKEKGDIPEGYSVSREKKERFSLILESASTNQTSMYLCASSLWSWELAKNIQYFGAGTRLSVL.

Concerning this clone: Other DNA sequences of this sample code for an identical CDR3. The chain has TRBV5-1 and TRBJ2-5; possible D gene TRBD2, 5 bases. The ends were cut back, 4 bases at V and 2 bases at J, with 9 bases in the middle. Germline V gene data show CDR1 as SGHRS and CDR2 as YFSETQ. The CDR3 contains 13 residues. The CDR3 DNA reads TGCGCCAGCAGCCGGGGAATTCAAGAGACCCAGTACTTC. Encoded protein: CASSRGIQETQYF.

The chain has TRBV9 and TRBJ1-1; 8 positions agree with TRBD1. The CDR3 loop spans 17 amino acids. CDR1 and CDR2 from the germline V gene are SGDLS and YYNGEE. The J segment lost 3 bases and the V segment lost 4 bases, leaving 14 bases of the junction unmatched. CDR3 sequence reads: CASSFRQGRLSDTEAFF. CDR3 sequence (DNA): TGTGCCAGCAGCTTCCGACAGGGGCGACTTTCGGACACTGAAGCTTTCTTT.

As regards this clone: The same CDR3 can be traced to other DNA sequences in this sample. The chain has TRBV6-5 and TRBJ2-1, with TRBD1 identical over 7 bases. This CDR3 has 13 amino acids. Germline V CDR1 and CDR2: MNHEY, SVGAGI. With 4 bases clipped from V and 4 bases from J, the junction kept 1 base outside the gene matches. DNA of the CDR3: TGTGCCAGCAGTTGGGACAGTTACAATGAGCAGTTCTTC. Translating it yields CASSWDSYNEQFF.

The rearrangement links TRBV29-1 to TRBJ2-1, with D unclear. Looked up from germline, CDR1 is SQVTM and CDR2 is ANQGSEA. This CDR3 is 14 amino acids long. The V end lost 7 bases, the J end lost 8 bases, and 21 bases lay between the germline ends. CDR3 DNA sequence: TGCAGCGCTGCCTTTGGCGGCCCCCCGGATGAGCAGTTCTTC. Protein: CSAAFGGPPDEQFF.